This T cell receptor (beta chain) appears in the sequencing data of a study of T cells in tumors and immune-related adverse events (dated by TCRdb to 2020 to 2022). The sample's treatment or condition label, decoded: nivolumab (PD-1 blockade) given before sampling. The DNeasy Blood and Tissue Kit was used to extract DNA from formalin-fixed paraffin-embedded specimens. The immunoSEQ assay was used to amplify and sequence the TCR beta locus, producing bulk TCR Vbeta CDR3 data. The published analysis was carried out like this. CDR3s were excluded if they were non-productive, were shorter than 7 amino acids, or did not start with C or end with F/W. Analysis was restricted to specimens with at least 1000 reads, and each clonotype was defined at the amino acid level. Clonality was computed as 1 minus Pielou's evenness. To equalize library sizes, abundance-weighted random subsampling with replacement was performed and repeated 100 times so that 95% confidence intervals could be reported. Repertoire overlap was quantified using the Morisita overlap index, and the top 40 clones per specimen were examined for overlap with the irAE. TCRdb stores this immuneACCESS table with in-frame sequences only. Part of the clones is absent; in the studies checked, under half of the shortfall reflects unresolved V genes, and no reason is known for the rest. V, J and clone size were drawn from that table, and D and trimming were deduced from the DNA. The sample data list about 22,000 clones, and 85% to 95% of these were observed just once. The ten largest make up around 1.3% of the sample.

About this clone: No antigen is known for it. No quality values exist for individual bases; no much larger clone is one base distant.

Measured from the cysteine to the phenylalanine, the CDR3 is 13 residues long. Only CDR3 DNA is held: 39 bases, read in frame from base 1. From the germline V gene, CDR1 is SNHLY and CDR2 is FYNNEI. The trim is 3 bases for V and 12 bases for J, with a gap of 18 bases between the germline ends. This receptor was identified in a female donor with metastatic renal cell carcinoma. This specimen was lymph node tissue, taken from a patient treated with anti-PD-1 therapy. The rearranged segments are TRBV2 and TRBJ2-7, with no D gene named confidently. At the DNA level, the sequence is TGTGCCAGCAGTGAGCAGGCCCCCCTGTTCGGGTACTTC. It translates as CASSEQAPLFGYF.